These 21 T cell receptor beta chains were sequenced from one sample in a study of response to subunit inactivated influenza vaccine. TCRdb reanalysed the RT-PCR reads using MiXCR and keeps one entry per CDR3 protein. The sample shows more than 450,000 distinct CDR3 sequences, roughly 8.2% of them seen only once. Sample: PBMCs from blood, taken around 25 months after vaccination. These receptors were obtained from a man in his fifties or sixties who received an inactivated influenza vaccine.

Only a few counts were recorded for this clonotype. J is TRBJ1-5 and V is TRBV5-1; D possibly corresponds to TRBD1 (5 bases). Trimming pared 1 base from V and 7 bases from J, leaving 12 bases between. CDR1 SGHRS and CDR2 YFSETQ come from the germline V gene. This CDR3 has 14 amino acids. CDR3 DNA sequence: TGCGCCAGCAGCTTGCAGGGTACGGGACAGCCCCAGCATTTT. It codes for CASSLQGTGQPQHF.

This clonotype was recorded at least ten times. The CDR3, as DNA: TGTGCCAGCAGCATAGGGGACAGGGGGTACAATGAGCAGTTCTTC. Amino acid sequence: CASSIGDRGYNEQFF. V is TRBV7-2 and J is TRBJ2-1, with TRBD1 identical over 11 bases. This CDR3 is 15 amino acids long. CDR1 and CDR2 (germline): SGHTA, FQGNSA. V was pared by 5 bases and J by 4 bases, with 4 bases of the junction left unmatched.

The chain uses TRBV15 and TRBJ2-1; TRBD2 matches 7 bases. CDR1 is LNHNV and CDR2 is YYDKDF in the germline V gene (reference sequence). The CDR3 is 19 amino acids. Trimming cost V 0 bases and J 7 bases; bases outside gene matches: 18. CDR3 nucleotide sequence: TGTGCCACCAGCAGAGATCTGCGCTGGCGGGAGATCGCCCAAAATGAGCAGTTCTTC. Encoded protein: CATSRDLRWREIAQNEQFF.

This clonotype was picked up a small number of times. The CDR3 loop reads CASSPGTSVSEQFF. CDR3 in DNA: TGCGCCAGCAGCCCCGGGACTAGCGTTAGTGAGCAGTTCTTC. The chain links TRBV5-1 to TRBJ2-1, with 10 bases identical to TRBD2. The CDR3 is made up of 14 amino acids. Germline V gene lookup returns CDR1 SGHRS and CDR2 YFSETQ. The ends lost 4 bases at V and 9 bases at J; junction bases unmatched: 7. Filled out from reference TRBV5-1 and TRBJ2-1, the complete variable domain reads KAGVTQTPRYLIKTRGQQVTLSCSPISGHRSVSWYQQTPGQGLQFLFEYFSETQRNKGNFPGRFSGRQFSNSRSEMNVSTLELGDSALYLCASSPGTSVSEQFFGPGTRLTVL.

The chain carries TRBV7-2 and TRBJ1-2; the match to TRBD1 covers 8 bases. Germline V lookup: CDR1 SGHTA, CDR2 FQGNSA. J lost 2 bases, V lost 1 base, and 3 bases had no gene match. The CDR3 runs to 15 residues. The CDR3 nucleotides read TGTGCCAGCAGCTTAGTCAGGGGGCCGAACTATGGCTACACCTTC. Its protein is CASSLVRGPNYGYTF. Full variable domain (remainder filled in from reference TRBV7-2 and TRBJ1-2): GAGVSQSPSNKVTEKGKDVELRCDPISGHTALYWYRQSLGQGLEFLIYFQGNSAPDKSGLPSDRFSAERTGGSVSTLTIQRTQQEDSAVYLCASSLVRGPNYGYTFGSGTRLTVV.

Many counts were recorded for this clonotype. A junction boundary mismatches the germline segment, possibly from a read error. The rearrangement uses TRBV12-3 or TRBV12-4 and TRBJ2-1; 12 bases are shared with TRBD2. The CDR3 contains 15 residues. CDR3 amino acids: CASSLGGLAGGPRLF. The CDR3 bases are TGTGCCAGCAGTCTTGGCGGGCTAGCGGGAGGGCCACGGCTCTTC.

This clonotype appeared a few times. This chain uses TRBV6-1 with TRBJ1-6, with 7 bases identical to TRBD1. Germline assignment: CDR1 MNHNS and CDR2 SASEGT. Trimming cost V 7 bases and J 3 bases; bases outside gene matches: 3. There are 14 residues in the CDR3. The CDR3 reads CASKGQDYNSPLHF. DNA of the CDR3: TGTGCCAGCAAAGGACAGGACTATAATTCACCCCTCCACTTT.

This clonotype was picked up a small number of times. V and J are TRBV19 and TRBJ1-3, with D perhaps TRBD1 (5 bases). The length of the CDR3 is 15 residues. The germline CDR1 and CDR2 sequences are LNHDA and SQIVND (reference sequence). V was shortened by 6 bases and J by 3 bases, with 15 bases between the two germline ends. CDR3 in DNA: TGTGCCAGTAGAAGAGCTGGGACCCTTGGAAACACCATATATTTT. Its translation: CASRRAGTLGNTIYF.

This clonotype was seen more than once but under ten times. The V gene is TRBV7-9, the J gene TRBJ2-7, with a possible D match to TRBD2 (6 bases). The CDR3 covers 14 residues. V gave up 6 bases and J gave up 5 bases, with 17 bases separating them. CDR1 SEHNR and CDR2 FQNEAQ come from the germline V gene (reference sequence). The CDR3 region has the DNA TGTGCCAGCAGATCTCGGGACTTCCGGGACGAGCAGTACTTC. Protein: CASRSRDFRDEQYF. Drawing the rest from reference TRBV7-9 and TRBJ2-7, the complete variable domain is DTGVSQNPRHKITKRGQNVTFRCDPISEHNRLYWYRQTLGQGPEFLTYFQNEAQLEKSRLLSDRFSAERPKGSFSTLEIQRTEQGDSAMYLCASRSRDFRDEQYFGPGTRLTVT.

The genes are TRBV4-3 and TRBJ2-5, with D possibly being TRBD2 (5 bases). The CDR3 has 15 amino acids. CDR1 and CDR2 (germline): LGHNA, YSLEER. V lost 1 base and J lost 5, with 14 bases in between. CDR3 DNA: TGCGCCAGCAGCCAAGCGAGGGCCTTGGGGGAGACCCAGTACTTC. As protein: CASSQARALGETQYF.

This chain joins TRBV5-1 and TRBJ2-5; 7 bases match TRBD2. CDR1 and CDR2 from the germline V gene are SGHRS and YFSETQ. The junction had 7 bases not matched to a gene; V was cut back by 0 bases and J by 8 bases. This CDR3 is built from 14 residues. The chain's CDR3 is CASSLASGGDTQYF. CDR3 bases: TGCGCCAGCAGCTTGGCTAGTGGGGGGGATACCCAGTACTTC.

This clonotype was detected only a few times. V gene TRBV6-2 or TRBV6-3 combines with J gene TRBJ2-1; D may match TRBD1 or TRBD2 (5 bases each). The germline V gene has CDR1 MNHEY and CDR2 SVGEGT. V lost 0 bases and J lost 5, with 5 bases in between. This CDR3 comprises 13 residues. Here the CDR3 reads CASSYSGDNEQFF. DNA for the CDR3: TGTGCCAGCAGTTACTCGGGGGACAATGAGCAGTTCTTC.

This clonotype was seen ten or more times. The chain links TRBV27 to TRBJ2-1; D gene unclear. With 3 bases removed from V and 10 bases from J, the gap between germline ends came to 16 bases. This CDR3 contains 14 residues. Germline CDR1 MNHEY, CDR2 SMNVEV (reference sequence). CDR3 DNA: TGTGCCAGCAGTTTTCGGTACGGAGTTATGGAGCAGTTCTTC. Its translation is CASSFRYGVMEQFF.

This clonotype was seen more than once but under ten times. The rearrangement links TRBV5-1 to TRBJ1-6, with D possibly TRBD1 on 6 matching bases. This CDR3 is 14 amino acids long. CDR1 and CDR2 from the germline V gene are SGHRS and YFSETQ. Deletions cut 4 bases from V and 9 bases from J, with 14 bases between. The CDR3 protein is CASSDYRAGSPLHF. CDR3 coding DNA: TGCGCCAGCAGCGATTACAGGGCTGGTTCACCCCTCCACTTT.

In its sample, this clonotype was seen a few times. The CDR3 DNA follows: TGTGCCACCAGCCCGGACAGGGGAATAGGAAACACCATATATTTT. It specifies CATSPDRGIGNTIYF. This sequence joins TRBV15 and TRBJ1-3; the match to TRBD1 covers 9 bases. The length of the CDR3 is 15 residues. Looked up from germline, CDR1 is LNHNV and CDR2 is YYDKDF (reference sequence). V shed 5 bases and J 4 bases; nucleotides not matched to a gene: 6.

The rearrangement joins TRBV19 to TRBJ2-3; TRBD2 matches at 8 bases. Germline V lookup: CDR1 LNHDA, CDR2 SQIVND (reference sequence). This CDR3 contains 16 residues. The V and J ends lost 5 bases and 0 bases, in that order; junction bases with no gene match: 7. CDR3 nucleotide sequence: TGTGCCAGTAGTGGAGGCCTAGCGGGTAGCACAGATACGCAGTATTTT. Translating it yields CASSGGLAGSTDTQYF.

The rearrangement links TRBV2 to TRBJ2-2; D is unclear. The CDR3 runs 15 residues. V lost 4 bases and J lost 4, with 13 bases in between. The germline V gene encodes CDR1 SNHLY and CDR2 FYNNEI. This chain's CDR3 is CASSVRASGTGELFF. In DNA, the CDR3 is TGTGCCAGCAGTGTCCGGGCTAGTGGCACCGGGGAGCTGTTTTTT.

This clonotype turned up a few times. The DNA of the CDR3 is TGTGCCAGCAGTGCCTCCGGGACAGGGTATTACAATGAGCAGTTCTTC. It specifies CASSASGTGYYNEQFF. The gene calls are TRBV6-1 and TRBJ2-1; 9 nucleotides match TRBD1. With 4 bases clipped from V and 4 bases from J, the junction kept 8 bases outside the gene matches. The CDR3 covers 16 residues. The germline V gene has CDR1 MNHNS and CDR2 SASEGT.

This rearrangement joins TRBV27 to TRBJ1-4; D gene ambiguous. Germline CDR1 is MNHEY and CDR2 is SMNVEV (reference sequence). The CDR3 runs 15 residues. Trimming stripped 3 bases from V and 5 bases from J, with 13 bases between. CDR3 sequence: CASSFSGRGNEKLFF. CDR3 nucleotides: TGTGCCAGCAGTTTTTCGGGGAGAGGGAATGAAAAACTGTTTTTT.

V gene TRBV10-3 combines with J gene TRBJ1-1, with no clear D. Trimming shortened V by 0 bases and J by 1 base, and 3 bases separated the two germline ends. Per germline, CDR1 ENHRY and CDR2 SYGVKD. This CDR3 is built from 13 residues. In DNA form, the CDR3 reads TGTGCCATCAGTGAGTCAACGAACACTGAAGCTTTCTTT. Residues: CAISESTNTEAFF.

The sample holds many counts of this clonotype. V gene TRBV14 combines with J gene TRBJ2-7; D may be TRBD1 (7 bases). The CDR3 runs 14 residues. V was trimmed by 1 base and J by 5 bases, leaving 12 bases between them. Germline V gene sequence: CDR1 SGHDN, CDR2 FVKESK. The CDR3 DNA is TGTGCCAGCAGCCAAGGACAGGGAGGCCACGAGCAGTACTTC. This translates into CASSQGQGGHEQYF.